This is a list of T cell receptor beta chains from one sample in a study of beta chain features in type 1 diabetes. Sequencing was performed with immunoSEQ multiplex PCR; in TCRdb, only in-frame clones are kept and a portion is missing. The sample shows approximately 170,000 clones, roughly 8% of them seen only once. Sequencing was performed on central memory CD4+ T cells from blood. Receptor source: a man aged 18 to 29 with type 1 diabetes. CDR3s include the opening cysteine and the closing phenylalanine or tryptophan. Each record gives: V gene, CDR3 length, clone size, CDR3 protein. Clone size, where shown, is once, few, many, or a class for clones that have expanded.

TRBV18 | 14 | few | CASSDRNSGNTIYF
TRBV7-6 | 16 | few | CASSLAGQGAGETQYF
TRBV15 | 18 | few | CATSRDRRGQGGTDTQYF
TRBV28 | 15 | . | CASSLGLLKSYEQYF
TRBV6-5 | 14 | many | CASGQDKAPYGYTF
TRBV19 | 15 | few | CASSMAGDKDYGYTF
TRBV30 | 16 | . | CAWSVLAGDGTDTQYF
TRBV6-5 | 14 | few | CASIATVGNEKLFF
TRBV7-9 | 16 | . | CASSTGVLAVTDTQYF
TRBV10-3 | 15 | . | CAISEGGQLSYGYTF
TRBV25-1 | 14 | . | CASSDRGLNSEQYF
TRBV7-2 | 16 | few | CASSPRGGAGTGELFF
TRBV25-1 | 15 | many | CASSEYSAGTYEQYF
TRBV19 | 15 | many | CASRRQGAGGTEAFF
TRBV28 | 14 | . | CASSFGSRSQPQHF
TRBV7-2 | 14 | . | CASSQDRQINEQFF
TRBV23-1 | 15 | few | CASSQPGQPNQPQHF
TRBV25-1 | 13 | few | CASSTGVQNIQYF
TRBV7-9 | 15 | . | CASSLAGSGSYEQYF
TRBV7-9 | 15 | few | CASSFGGAGANVLTF
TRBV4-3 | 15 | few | CASSQTSGGKETQYF
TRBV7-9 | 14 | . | CASSLYFGEDEQFF
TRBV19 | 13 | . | CASSSGVNSPLHF
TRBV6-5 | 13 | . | CAIMPAGTDTQYF
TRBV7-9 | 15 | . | CASSSPWTTPYEQYF
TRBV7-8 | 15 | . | CASSSTGLAKNIQYF
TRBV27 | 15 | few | CASRRGTSGYNEQFF
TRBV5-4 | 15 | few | CASSLEQWMNTEAFF
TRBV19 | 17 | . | CASSPTQGNIAKNIQYF
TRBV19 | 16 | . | CASSPPTPENLYGYTF
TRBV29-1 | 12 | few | CSVYSGGDEQYF
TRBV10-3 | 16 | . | CAISEVGDLMAETQYF
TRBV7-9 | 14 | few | CASSPGLGTDTQYF
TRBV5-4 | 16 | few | CASRGQVVSGANVLTF
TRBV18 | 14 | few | CASSLGQGNSPLHF
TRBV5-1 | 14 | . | CASSLLDRDNEQFF
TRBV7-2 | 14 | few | CASTRQGGDTEAFF
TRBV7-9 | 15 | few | CASSPRGQAGNTIYF
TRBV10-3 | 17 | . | CAISGRGQGSSPSEAFF
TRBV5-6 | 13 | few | CASSYRGTYEQYF
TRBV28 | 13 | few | CASTVAGFQPQHF
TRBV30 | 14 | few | CAWNAQGASTEAFF
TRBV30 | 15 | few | CAWSGKHSMEEKLFF
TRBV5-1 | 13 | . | CASSLDRGYGYTF
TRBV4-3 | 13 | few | CASSHGTGNPYTF